This T cell receptor (beta chain) was identified during a study of blood T cell repertoires in COVID-19. As for the study in general: Sample material is recorded as cDNA or gDNA derived from T cells, B-cell-depleted T cells, or PBMCs.

The authors' processing: Reference gene primer amplification gave nucleated cell count estimates. Clones were sequenced by immunoSEQ multiplex PCR, and TCRdb holds only the in-frame ones, with some missing. V, J and clone size are those of that table, while D and trimming were read from the DNA. The repertoire holds some 290,000 clones, with about 90% as singletons. The length of the CDR3 is 14 residues. Germline CDR1 SNHLY, CDR2 FYNNEI. V lost 7 bases, J lost 5 bases, and 5 bases stayed unmatched. The chain combines TRBV2 with TRBJ1-5; TRBD1 matches 10 bases. The TCR originated in a woman in her thirties with COVID-19, enrolled during active disease. Sequencing was performed on peripheral blood. CDR3 in DNA: TGTGCCAGCAAGTTTGGGACAGGGGATCAGCCCCAGCATTTT. Its protein is CASKFGTGDQPQHF.